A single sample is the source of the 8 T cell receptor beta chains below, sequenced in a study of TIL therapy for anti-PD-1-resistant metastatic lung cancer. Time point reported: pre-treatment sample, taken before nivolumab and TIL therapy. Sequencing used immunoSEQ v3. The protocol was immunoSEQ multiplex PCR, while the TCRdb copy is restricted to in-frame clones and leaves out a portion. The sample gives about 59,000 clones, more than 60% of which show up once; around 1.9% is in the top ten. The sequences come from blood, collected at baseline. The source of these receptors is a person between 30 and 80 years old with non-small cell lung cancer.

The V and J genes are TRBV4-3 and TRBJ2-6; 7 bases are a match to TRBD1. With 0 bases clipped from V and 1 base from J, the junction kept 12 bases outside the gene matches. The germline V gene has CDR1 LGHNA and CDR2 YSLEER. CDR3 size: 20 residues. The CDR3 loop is CASSQDNWDSVQSGANVLTF. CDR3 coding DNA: TGCGCCAGCAGCCAAGATAATTGGGACAGTGTGCAGTCTGGGGCCAACGTCCTGACTTTC.

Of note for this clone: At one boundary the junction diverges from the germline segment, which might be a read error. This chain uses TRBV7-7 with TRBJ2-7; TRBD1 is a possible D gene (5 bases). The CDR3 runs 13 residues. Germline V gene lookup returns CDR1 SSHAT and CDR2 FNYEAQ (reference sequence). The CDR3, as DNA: TGTGCTAGCAGCCTGCTCCTGGGGCACGAGCAGTACTTC. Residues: CASSLLLGHEQYF.

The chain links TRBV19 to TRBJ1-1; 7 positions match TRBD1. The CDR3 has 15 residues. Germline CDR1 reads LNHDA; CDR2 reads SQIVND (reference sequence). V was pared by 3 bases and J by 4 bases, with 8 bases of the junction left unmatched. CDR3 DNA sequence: TGTGCCAGTAGTATTTCGACAGGGAAGGCCACTGAAGCTTTCTTT. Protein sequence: CASSISTGKATEAFF.

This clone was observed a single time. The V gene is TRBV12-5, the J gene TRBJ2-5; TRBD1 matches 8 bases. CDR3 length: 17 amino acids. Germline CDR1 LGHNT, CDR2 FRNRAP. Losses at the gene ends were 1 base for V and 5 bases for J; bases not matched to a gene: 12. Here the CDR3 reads CASGLAPWTGQSETQYF. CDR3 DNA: TGTGCTAGTGGTTTGGCGCCCTGGACAGGGCAGAGTGAGACCCAGTACTTC.

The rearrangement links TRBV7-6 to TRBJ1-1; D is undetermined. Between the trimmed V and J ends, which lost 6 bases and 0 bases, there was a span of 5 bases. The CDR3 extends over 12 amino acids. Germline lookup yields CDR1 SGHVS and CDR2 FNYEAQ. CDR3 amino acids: CASSPLNTEAFF. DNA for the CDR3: TGTGCCAGCAGTCCATTGAACACTGAAGCTTTCTTT.

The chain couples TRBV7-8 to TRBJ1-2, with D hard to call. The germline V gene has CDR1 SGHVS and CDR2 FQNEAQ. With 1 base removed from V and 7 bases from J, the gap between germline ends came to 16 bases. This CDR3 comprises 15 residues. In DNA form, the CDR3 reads TGTGCCAGCAGCTTAGATCCACTCCACCCTAGTGGCTACACCTTC. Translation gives CASSLDPLHPSGYTF.

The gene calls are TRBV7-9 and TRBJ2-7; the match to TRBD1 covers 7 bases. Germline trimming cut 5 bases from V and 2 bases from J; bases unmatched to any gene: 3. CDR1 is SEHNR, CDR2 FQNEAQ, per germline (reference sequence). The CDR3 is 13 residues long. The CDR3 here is CASSRQGTYEQYF. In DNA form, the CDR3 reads TGTGCCAGCAGCCGACAGGGAACCTACGAGCAGTACTTC. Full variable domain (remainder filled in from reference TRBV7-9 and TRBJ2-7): DTGVSQNPRHKITKRGQNVTFRCDPISEHNRLYWYRQTLGQGPEFLTYFQNEAQLEKSRLLSDRFSAERPKGSFSTLEIQRTEQGDSAMYLCASSRQGTYEQYFGPGTRLTVT.

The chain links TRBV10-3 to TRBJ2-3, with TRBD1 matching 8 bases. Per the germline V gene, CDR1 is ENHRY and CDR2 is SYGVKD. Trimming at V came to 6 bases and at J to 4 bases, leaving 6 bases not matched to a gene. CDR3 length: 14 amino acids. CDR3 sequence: CAIREQGDADTQYF. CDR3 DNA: TGTGCCATCAGAGAACAGGGGGACGCAGATACGCAGTATTTT.